This T cell receptor (beta chain) originates from a study of T cell changes during pregnancy in multiple sclerosis. The CDR3 length is 12 residues. The germline gives CDR1 PRHDT, CDR2 FYEKMQ (reference sequence). V was clipped by 1 base and J by 7 bases, with 4 bases between them. Sequenced by immunoSEQ multiplex PCR; TCRdb stores in-frame clones only, minus some. Altogether under 55,000 clones are present, 91% being singletons, with the ten largest covering about 10%. The chain is built from TRBV13 and TRBJ1-4; no clear D. The receptor's source is a female donor with multiple sclerosis, enrolled in a pregnancy study. Here the sequenced sample was CD8+ T cells from peripheral blood mononuclear cells, taken after pregnancy. In nucleotides, the CDR3 is TGTGCCAGCAGCTTAGAGAGTGAAAAACTGTTTTTT. Its protein is CASSLESEKLFF.